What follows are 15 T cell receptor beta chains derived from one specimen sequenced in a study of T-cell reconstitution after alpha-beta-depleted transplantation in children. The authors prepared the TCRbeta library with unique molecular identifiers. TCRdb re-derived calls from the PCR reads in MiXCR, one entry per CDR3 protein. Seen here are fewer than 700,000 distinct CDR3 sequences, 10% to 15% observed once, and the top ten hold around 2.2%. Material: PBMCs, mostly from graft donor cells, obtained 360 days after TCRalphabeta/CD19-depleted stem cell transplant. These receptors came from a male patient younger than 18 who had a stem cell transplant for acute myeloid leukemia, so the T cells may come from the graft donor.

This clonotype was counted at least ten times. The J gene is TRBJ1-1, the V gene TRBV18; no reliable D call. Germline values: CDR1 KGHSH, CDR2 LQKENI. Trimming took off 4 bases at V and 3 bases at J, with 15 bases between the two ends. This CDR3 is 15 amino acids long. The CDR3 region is CASSRYQGGDTEAFF. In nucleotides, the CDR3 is TGTGCCAGCTCACGGTACCAAGGCGGGGACACTGAAGCTTTCTTT.

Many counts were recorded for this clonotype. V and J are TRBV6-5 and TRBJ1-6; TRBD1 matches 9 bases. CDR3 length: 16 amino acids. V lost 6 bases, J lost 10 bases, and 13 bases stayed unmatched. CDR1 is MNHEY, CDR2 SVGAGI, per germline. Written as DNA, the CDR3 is TGTGCCAGCAGCCCCCTTGGGACAGGGTGGGAGTCACCCCTCCACTTT. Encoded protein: CASSPLGTGWESPLHF.

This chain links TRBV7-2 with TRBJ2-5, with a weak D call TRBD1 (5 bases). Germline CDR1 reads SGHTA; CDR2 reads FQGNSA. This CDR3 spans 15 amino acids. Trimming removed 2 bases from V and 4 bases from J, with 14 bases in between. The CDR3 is CASSLTGRKGETQYF. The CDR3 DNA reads TGTGCCAGCAGCTTAACAGGAAGAAAGGGAGAGACCCAGTACTTC.

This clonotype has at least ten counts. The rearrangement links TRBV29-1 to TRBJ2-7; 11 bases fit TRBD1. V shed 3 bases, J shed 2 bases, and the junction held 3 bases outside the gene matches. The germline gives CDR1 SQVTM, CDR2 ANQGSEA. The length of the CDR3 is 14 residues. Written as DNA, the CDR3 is TGCAGCGTTGATTTGGGACAGGGGGCCTACGAGCAGTACTTC. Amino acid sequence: CSVDLGQGAYEQYF.

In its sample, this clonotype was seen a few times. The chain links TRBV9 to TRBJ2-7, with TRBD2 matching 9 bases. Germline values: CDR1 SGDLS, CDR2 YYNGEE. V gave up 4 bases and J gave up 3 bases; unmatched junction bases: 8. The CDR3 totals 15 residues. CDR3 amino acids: CASSPWTSEFYEQYF. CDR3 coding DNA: TGTGCCAGCAGCCCATGGACTAGCGAATTCTACGAGCAGTACTTC.

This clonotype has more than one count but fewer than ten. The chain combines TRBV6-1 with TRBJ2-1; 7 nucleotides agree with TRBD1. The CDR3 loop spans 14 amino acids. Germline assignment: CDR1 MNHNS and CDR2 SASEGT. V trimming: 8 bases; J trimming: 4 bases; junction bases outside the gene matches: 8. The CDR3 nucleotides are TGTGCCAGCGGGAATACAGGGGCGTACAATGAGCAGTTCTTC. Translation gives CASGNTGAYNEQFF.

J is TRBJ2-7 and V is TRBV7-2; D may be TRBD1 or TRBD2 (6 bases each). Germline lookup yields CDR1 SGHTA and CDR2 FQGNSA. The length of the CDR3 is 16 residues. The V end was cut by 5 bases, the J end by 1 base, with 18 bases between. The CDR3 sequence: CASSPGGRMLSYEQYF. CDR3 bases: TGTGCCAGCAGCCCTGGGGGGCGCATGCTGTCCTACGAGCAGTACTTC. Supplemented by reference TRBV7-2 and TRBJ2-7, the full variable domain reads GAGVSQSPSNKVTEKGKDVELRCDPISGHTALYWYRQSLGQGLEFLIYFQGNSAPDKSGLPSDRFSAERTGGSVSTLTIQRTQQEDSAVYLCASSPGGRMLSYEQYFGPGTRLTVT.

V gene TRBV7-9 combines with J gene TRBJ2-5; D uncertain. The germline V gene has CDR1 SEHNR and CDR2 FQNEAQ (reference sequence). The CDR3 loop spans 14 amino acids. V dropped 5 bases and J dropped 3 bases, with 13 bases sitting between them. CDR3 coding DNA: TGTGCCAGCAGCCGCCTGGCCAGAGAAGAGACCCAGTACTTC. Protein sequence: CASSRLAREETQYF.

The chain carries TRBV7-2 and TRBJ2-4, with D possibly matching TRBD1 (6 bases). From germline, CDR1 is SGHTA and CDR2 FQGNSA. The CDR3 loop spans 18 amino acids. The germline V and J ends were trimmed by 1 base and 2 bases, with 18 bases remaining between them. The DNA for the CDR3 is TGTGCCAGCAGCTTAGTGCCTACAGGGCTTGGTTCCAAAAACATTCAGTACTTC. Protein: CASSLVPTGLGSKNIQYF.

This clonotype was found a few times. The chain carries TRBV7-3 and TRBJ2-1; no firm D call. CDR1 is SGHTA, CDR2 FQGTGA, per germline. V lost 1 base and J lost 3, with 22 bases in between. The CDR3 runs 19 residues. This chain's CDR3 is CASSLITVQRTTDYNEQFF. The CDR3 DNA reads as TGTGCCAGCAGCTTAATTACTGTTCAACGGACCACCGACTACAATGAGCAGTTCTTC.

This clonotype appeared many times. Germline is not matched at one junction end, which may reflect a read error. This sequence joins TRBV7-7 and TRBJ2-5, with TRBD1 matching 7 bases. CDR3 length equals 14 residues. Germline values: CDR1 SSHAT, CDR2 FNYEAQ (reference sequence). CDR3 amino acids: CASSFDRAQETQYF. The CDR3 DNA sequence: TGTGCTAGCAGCTTCGACAGGGCCCAAGAGACCCAGTACTTC.

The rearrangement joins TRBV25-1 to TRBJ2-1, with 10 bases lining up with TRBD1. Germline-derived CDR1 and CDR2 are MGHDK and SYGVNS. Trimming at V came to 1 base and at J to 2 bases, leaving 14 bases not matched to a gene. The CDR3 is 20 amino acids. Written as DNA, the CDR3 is TGTGCCAGCAGTGAATCCGACAGGGGGCAAGGGGGACCCACCTACAATGAGCAGTTCTTC. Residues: CASSESDRGQGGPTYNEQFF. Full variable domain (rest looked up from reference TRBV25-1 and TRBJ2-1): EADIYQTPRYLVIGTGKKITLECSQTMGHDKMYWYQQDPGMELHLIHYSYGVNSTEKGDLSSESTVSRIRTEHFPLTLESARPSHTSQYLCASSESDRGQGGPTYNEQFFGPGTRLTVL.

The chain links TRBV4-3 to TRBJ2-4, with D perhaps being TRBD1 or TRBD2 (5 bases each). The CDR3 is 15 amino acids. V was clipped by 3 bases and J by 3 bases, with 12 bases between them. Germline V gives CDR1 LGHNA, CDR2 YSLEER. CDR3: CASSHIEGFKNIQYF. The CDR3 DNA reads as TGCGCCAGCAGCCACATAGAGGGGTTCAAAAACATTCAGTACTTC.

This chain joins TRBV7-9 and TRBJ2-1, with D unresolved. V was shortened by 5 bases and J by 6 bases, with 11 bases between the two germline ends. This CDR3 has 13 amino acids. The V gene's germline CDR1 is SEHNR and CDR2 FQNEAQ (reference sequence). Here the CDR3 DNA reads TGTGCCAGCAGCCCTCCGGACGTCAATGAGCAGTTCTTC. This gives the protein CASSPPDVNEQFF.

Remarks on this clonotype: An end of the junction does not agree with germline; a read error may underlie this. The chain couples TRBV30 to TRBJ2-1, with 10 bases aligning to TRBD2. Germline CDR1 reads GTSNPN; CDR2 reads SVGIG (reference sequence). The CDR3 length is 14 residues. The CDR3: CAWIRTSGYNEQFF. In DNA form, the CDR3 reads TGCGCCTGGATTAGGACTAGCGGTTACAATGAGCAGTTCTTC.